One sample yielded the 21 T cell receptor beta chains listed below, sequenced in a study of blood T cell repertoires in COVID-19 (dated by TCRdb to about 2020). Preparation of the library involved the immunoSEQ multiplex PCR assay. TCRdb's version of the immuneACCESS table is confined to in-frame rearrangements and falls short of the full clone set. An unresolved V gene accounts for under half of the shortfall where checked; the remainder is of unknown origin. The sample table shows roughly 230,000 clones, and almost 90% are seen once. The ten top clones hold 2.1% of the sample. The sequencing input was peripheral blood. Every receptor here comes from a woman aged 60-75 years with COVID-19, enrolled during active disease.

This clone was detected a few times. The V and J genes are TRBV6-2 or TRBV6-3 and TRBJ1-3; unclear D gene. V lost 2 bases and J lost 0, with 8 bases in between. This CDR3 region has 15 residues. Germline CDR1 and CDR2: MNHEY and SVGEGT. Here the CDR3 DNA reads TGTGCCAGCAGTTACCTGCGGAACTCTGGAAACACCATATATTTT. Amino acids: CASSYLRNSGNTIYF.

The V call is TRBV9, the J call TRBJ2-7, with 12 bases fitting TRBD2. The CDR3 is made up of 15 amino acids. Germline CDR1 SGDLS, CDR2 YYNGEE. V shed 0 bases and J 4 bases; nucleotides not matched to a gene: 2. The CDR3 DNA is TGTGCCAGCAGCGTAGCTAGCGGGGGGGGGTACGAGCAGTACTTC. Amino acids: CASSVASGGGYEQYF.

CDR3 sequence reads: CATSVGGGGTDTQYF. The CDR3 coding sequence is TGTGCCACCAGTGTCGGGGGAGGAGGCACAGATACGCAGTATTTT. The chain has TRBV24-1 and TRBJ2-3; D may be TRBD2 (6 bases). The CDR3 totals 15 residues. V was trimmed by 5 bases and J by 1 base, leaving 12 bases between them. Germline V CDR1 and CDR2: KGHDR, SFDVKD.

The chain couples TRBV19 to TRBJ2-7, with 7 bases aligning to TRBD1. The CDR3 length is 14 residues. The germline V gene encodes CDR1 LNHDA and CDR2 SQIVND (reference sequence). V lost 3 bases, J lost 4 bases, and 6 bases stayed unmatched. The CDR3 sequence is CASSIGTASYEQYF. CDR3 nucleotides: TGTGCCAGTAGTATCGGGACAGCGTCATACGAGCAGTACTTC.

The V call is TRBV6-2 or TRBV6-3, the J call TRBJ1-5; D unresolved. The CDR3 spans 16 residues. The germline V gene encodes CDR1 MNHEY and CDR2 SVGEGT. The germline V and J ends were trimmed by 2 bases and 0 bases, with 11 bases remaining between them. This CDR3 is CASSYLSGNSNQPQHF. In DNA, the CDR3 is TGTGCCAGCAGTTACCTTTCGGGTAATAGCAATCAGCCCCAGCATTTT.

V and J are TRBV7-3 and TRBJ2-7; TRBD2 matches at 7 bases. CDR1 is SGHTA, CDR2 FQGTGA, per germline. The length of the CDR3 is 14 residues. V was pared by 2 bases and J by 6 bases, with 7 bases of the junction left unmatched. The CDR3 here is CASSLFLGGSEQYF. CDR3 coding DNA: TGTGCCAGCAGCTTATTCTTGGGAGGGAGCGAGCAGTACTTC.

The CDR3 sequence is CASSPNSGPNYGYTF. The CDR3 DNA follows: TGTGCCAGCAGCCCAAACAGCGGTCCTAACTATGGCTACACCTTC. V and J are TRBV7-2 and TRBJ1-2; D not certain. Germline V gene data show CDR1 as SGHTA and CDR2 as FQGNSA. The CDR3 spans 15 residues. Trimming took 5 bases from V and 0 from J, leaving 13 bases between them.

The genes are TRBV29-1 and TRBJ1-2, with TRBD1 matching 10 bases. Per germline, CDR1 SQVTM and CDR2 ANQGSEA. After removal of 6 bases from V and 8 bases from J, the junction contained 6 bases not matched to a gene. CDR3 length: 12 residues. The DNA of the CDR3 is TGCAGCGTAGGGGACAGGGGAGGCGGCTACACCTTC. Protein sequence: CSVGDRGGGYTF.

The chain uses TRBV5-5 and TRBJ2-3, with 7 bases fitting TRBD1. Germline V CDR1 and CDR2: SGHKS, YYEKEE (reference sequence). J lost 1 base, V lost 2 bases, and 7 bases had no gene match. CDR3 length equals 16 residues. The CDR3 reads CASSFDPGTGTDTQYF. CDR3 in DNA: TGTGCCAGCAGCTTCGACCCCGGGACAGGCACAGATACGCAGTATTTT.

V and J are TRBV18 and TRBJ1-4; TRBD1 matches at 7 bases. Germline V gene sequence: CDR1 KGHSH, CDR2 LQKENI. J gave up 6 bases and V 2 bases, and 6 bases lay outside the gene matches. The CDR3 extends over 15 amino acids. CDR3 in amino acids: CASSPGDSSYEKLFF. The CDR3 DNA sequence: TGTGCCAGCTCACCAGGGGACAGCTCCTATGAAAAACTGTTTTTT.

The rearrangement joins TRBV5-5 to TRBJ1-3; 8 bases map to TRBD1. V trimming: 2 bases; J trimming: 3 bases; junction bases outside the gene matches: 4. The CDR3 covers 15 residues. Looked up from germline, CDR1 is SGHKS and CDR2 is YYEKEE (reference sequence). The CDR3: CASSFKQGDGNTIYF. The CDR3 nucleotides read TGTGCCAGCAGCTTTAAACAGGGGGATGGAAACACCATATATTTT.

This chain links TRBV3-1 (or the pseudogene TRBV3-2) with TRBJ1-2; 7 positions agree with TRBD1. The length of the CDR3 is 15 residues. Germline V lookup: CDR1 LGHDT, CDR2 YNNKEL (reference sequence). The V segment lost 5 bases and the J segment 0 bases; nucleotides outside the gene matches: 6. As DNA, the CDR3 is TGTGCCAGCAGCGCGGACAGGACAGCTAACTATGGCTACACCTTC. It encodes CASSADRTANYGYTF.

The J gene is TRBJ1-5, the V gene TRBV19; TRBD1 matches at 7 bases. The ends lost 7 bases at V and 0 bases at J; junction bases unmatched: 9. CDR1 LNHDA and CDR2 SQIVND come from the germline V gene (reference sequence). This CDR3 region has 16 residues. The CDR3 DNA is TGTGCCAGTACTGATAAGGGGGCCGGTAGCAATCAGCCCCAGCATTTT. Protein: CASTDKGAGSNQPQHF.

The chain has TRBV5-1 and TRBJ1-2, with 8 bases matching TRBD1. The CDR3 loop spans 14 amino acids. Germline CDR1 is SGHRS and CDR2 is YFSETQ. Germline trimming cut 1 base from V and 8 bases from J; bases unmatched to any gene: 7. The CDR3 DNA reads as TGCGCCAGCAGCTTGAGCGGGACAGGCGGGGGCTACACCTTC. Amino acids: CASSLSGTGGGYTF.

V gene TRBV5-6 combines with J gene TRBJ1-5; 7 bases line up with TRBD1. The length of the CDR3 is 13 residues. V lost 7 bases, J lost 5 bases, and 6 bases stayed unmatched. CDR1 is SGHDT, CDR2 YYEEEE, per germline. CDR3 in amino acids: CASAQGPHQPQHF. Written as DNA, the CDR3 is TGTGCCAGCGCACAGGGGCCCCATCAGCCCCAGCATTTT.

The rearrangement uses TRBV6-5 and TRBJ1-1, with 8 bases matching TRBD1. Germline-derived CDR1 and CDR2 are MNHEY and SVGAGI. V shed 4 bases, J shed 0 bases, and the junction held 4 bases outside the gene matches. This CDR3 region has 15 residues. DNA of the CDR3: TGTGCCAGCAGTTCTGCGACAGGGGTGAACACTGAAGCTTTCTTT. Its protein product is CASSSATGVNTEAFF.

The CDR3 here is CASSKAGGELFF. Written as DNA, the CDR3 is TGTGCCAGCAGTAAGGCGGGCGGGGAGCTGTTTTTT. The chain is built from TRBV11-2 and TRBJ2-2; a possible D gene is TRBD2 (5 bases). CDR3 length: 12 amino acids. V shed 6 bases and J shed 7 bases, with 9 bases lying between them. In germline, CDR1 is SGHAT, CDR2 FQNNGV.

The J gene is TRBJ1-5, the V gene TRBV10-1; TRBD1 aligns across 9 bases. V lost 4 bases and J lost 6; bases outside the gene matches: 10. The CDR3 runs to 16 residues. CDR1 WNHNN and CDR2 SYGVQD come from the germline V gene (reference sequence). The CDR3 DNA reads TGCGCCAGCAGTGGGGAGGGGGACAGGGTGTTTCAGCCCCAGCATTTT. This encodes CASSGEGDRVFQPQHF.

The gene calls are TRBV7-9 and TRBJ1-5; D is uncertain. The V end was cut by 4 bases, the J end by 4 bases, with 11 bases between. In germline, CDR1 is SEHNR, CDR2 FQNEAQ (reference sequence). This CDR3 is 14 amino acids long. The DNA of the CDR3 is TGTGCCAGCAGCTCCCAGTCGGGGAATCAGCCCCAGCATTTT. Translating gives CASSSQSGNQPQHF.

This sequence joins TRBV5-1 and TRBJ2-7; D is perhaps TRBD1 (6 bases). Germline-derived CDR1 and CDR2 are SGHRS and YFSETQ. V lost 1 base, J lost 3 bases, and 14 bases lay in between. The CDR3 consists of 15 residues. The CDR3 reads CASSLSQGPHYEQYF. DNA of the CDR3: TGCGCCAGCAGCTTGTCCCAGGGGCCCCACTACGAGCAGTACTTC.

This clone appeared once. The gene calls are TRBV28 and TRBJ2-4, with 9 nucleotides matching TRBD2. CDR3 size: 17 residues. Germline CDR1 MDHEN, CDR2 SYDVKM. V gave up 3 bases and J gave up 0 bases; unmatched junction bases: 6. The CDR3 reads CASSFDAGGLAKNIQYF. The CDR3, as DNA: TGTGCCAGCAGTTTCGATGCGGGGGGGCTAGCCAAAAACATTCAGTACTTC. Full variable domain (outside the CDR3, taken from reference TRBV28 and TRBJ2-4): DVKVTQSSRYLVKRTGEKVFLECVQDMDHENMFWYRQDPGLGLRLIYFSYDVKMKEKGDIPEGYSVSREKKERFSLILESASTNQTSMYLCASSFDAGGLAKNIQYFGAGTRLSVL.